This T cell receptor beta chain emerged from a study of T cell repertoires in cytomegalovirus infection. TCRdb called the reads again in MiXCR, with one record for every CDR3 protein. Found here are approximately 100,000 distinct CDR3 sequences, about 22% of them singletons; the top ten hold 30% to 40%. Sequenced sample: CD8+ T cells from PBMCs. The receptor comes from a human donor in good health (CMV status not recorded). Some clones in this sample may be carry-over from other donors' samples.

CDR3 amino acids: CASSSMLSQNRGRTYEQYF. In nucleotides, the CDR3 is TGTGCCAGCAGTTCTATGCTATCCCAAAACAGGGGCCGTACCTACGAGCAGTACTTC. V gene TRBV28 combines with J gene TRBJ2-7, with 7 bases aligning to TRBD1. The germline CDR1 and CDR2 sequences are MDHEN and SYDVKM. Trimming cost V 4 bases and J 2 bases; bases outside gene matches: 20. This CDR3 is built from 19 residues.